The 16 T cell receptor beta chains listed next were all sequenced from one sample in a study of tumor-infiltrating lymphocytes in primary liver carcinoma. Constant-region priming of around 530 ng total RNA yielded TCR beta cDNA. Library construction for TCR beta comprised three nested multiplex PCR rounds performed with slightly modified ARM-PCR. Each of the first two PCR rounds ran roughly 9 cycles with TRBV1-TRBV30 forward and C-beta reverse primers. TCRdb passed the multiplex PCR reads through MiXCR, listing each CDR3 protein once. The sample lists 300,000 to 350,000 distinct CDR3 sequences, 65% seen once, with roughly 6% in the top ten. Germline DNA was also extracted, while the blood RNA originated from unsorted whole blood. What was sequenced was peripheral blood. Receptors were obtained from a middle-aged man with primary liver carcinoma and hepatitis B virus infection.

The J gene is TRBJ2-7, the V gene TRBV1; the D call TRBD2 from the table was never checked on the DNA. TRBV1 is a pseudogene segment. This CDR3 is 15 amino acids long. The CDR3, as DNA: TGCACCAGCACCACAACGGGACTAGCGGGAGGCGAGCAGTACTTC. This encodes CTSTTTGLAGGEQYF.

Concerning this clonotype itself: A clone one base away is much larger, so this may be a read error. The J gene is TRBJ1-1, the V gene TRBV6-5; weak D call: TRBD1 (5 bases). Germline V gives CDR1 MNHEY, CDR2 SVGAGI. The CDR3 length is 14 residues. The CDR3 sequence is CVSTPRASNTEAFF. The CDR3, as DNA: TGTGTCAGCACCCCCAGGGCTTCGAACACTGAAGCTTTCTTT.

Notes on this clonotype: A much bigger clone sits one base away, suggesting this may be a read error. The genes are TRBV4-3 and TRBJ2-1, with 8 bases aligning to TRBD2. CDR1 is LGHNA, CDR2 YSLEER, per germline. This CDR3 is 16 amino acids long. Written as DNA, the CDR3 is TGCGCCAGCAGCCAAGAAGCGGGAGCGCGTTACAATGAGCAGTCCTTC. The encoded protein is CASSQEAGARYNEQSF.

As to this clonotype: This may stem from a read error, because a much larger clone lies one nucleotide away. The chain uses TRBV4-1 and TRBJ1-1; D gene unclear. The CDR3 loop spans 13 amino acids. Germline V gene lookup returns CDR1 MGHRA and CDR2 YSYEKL. The CDR3 is CASSQGPNTETFF. CDR3 nucleotides: TGCGCCAGCAGCCAAGGCCCGAACACTGAAACTTTCTTT.

The V call is TRBV6-5, the J call TRBJ1-1; tentative D call: TRBD1 (6 bases). Trimming cost V 7 bases and J 11 bases, with 20 bases left between them. The CDR3 runs 13 residues. Germline-derived CDR1 and CDR2 are MNHEY and SVGAGI. Here the CDR3 reads CASNPIGGFQAFF. The CDR3 nucleotides read TGTGCCAGCAACCCTATAGGGGGTTTTCAGGCTTTCTTT.

J is TRBJ2-7 and V is TRBV30; D may match TRBD1 or TRBD2 (5 bases each). Germline lookup yields CDR1 GTSNPN and CDR2 SVGIG (reference sequence). Trimming took off 3 bases at V and 6 bases at J, with 15 bases between the two ends. CDR3 length equals 13 residues. CDR3 in amino acids: CAWSRDVTGEQYF. CDR3 DNA sequence: TGTGCCTGGAGCAGGGACGTGACGGGCGAGCAGTACTTC.

Worth noting for this clonotype: This may stem from a read error, because a much larger clone lies one nucleotide away. V and J are TRBV6-1 and TRBJ1-2, with TRBD1 identical over 9 bases. CDR1 and CDR2 (germline): MNHNS, SASEGT. The length of the CDR3 is 13 residues. V was clipped by 0 bases and J by 12 bases; unmatched bases: 5. This chain's CDR3 is CASSEARQGVDTF. CDR3 DNA: TGTGCCAGCAGTGAAGCGCGACAGGGGGTAGACACCTTC.

This clonotype was counted between two and nine times. This chain connects TRBV2 to TRBJ2-1; 12 nucleotides match TRBD2. The CDR3 length is 14 residues. After removal of 6 bases from V and 8 bases from J, the junction contained 5 bases not matched to a gene. The germline CDR1 and CDR2 sequences are SNHLY and FYNNEI. CDR3 DNA sequence: TGTGCCAGCAGGAGACTAGCGGGAGATTATGAGCAGTTCTTC. Protein sequence: CASRRLAGDYEQFF. The whole variable domain, remainder taken from reference TRBV2 and TRBJ2-1, is EPEVTQTPSHQVTQMGQEVILRCVPISNHLYFYWYRQILGQKVEFLVSFYNNEISEKSEIFDDQFSVERPDGSNFTLKIRSTKLEDSAMYFCASRRLAGDYEQFFGPGTRLTVL.

Points on this clonotype: Its ends do not fully match the called genes, so a read error is possible. The gene calls are TRBV6-1 and TRBJ2-1; 7 bases align to TRBD2. In germline, CDR1 is MNHNS, CDR2 SASEGT. The CDR3 covers 16 residues. CDR3 residues: CASSDPSGAAYNEQFF. Here the CDR3 DNA reads TGTGCCAGCAGTGACCCCAGCGGGGCCGCCTACAATGAACAGTTCTTC.

This clonotype was seen a single time. A single base separates this from a much larger clone, so it may be a read error. Since the CDR3 does not end with the conserved phenylalanine or tryptophan, this likely comes from a read error. The J gene is TRBJ2-7, the V gene TRBV6-2 or TRBV6-3; 8 bases are shared with TRBD2. V dropped 2 bases and J dropped 6; count of bases not matched to a gene: 9. This CDR3 is 15 amino acids long. From germline, CDR1 is MNHEY and CDR2 SVGEGT. This CDR3 reads CASSYSPGGPVEQYS. CDR3 sequence (DNA): TGTGCCAGCAGTTACAGCCCGGGAGGGCCGGTCGAGCAGTACTCC.

In the case of this clonotype: A read error is possible here, since a much larger clone lies one base away. This chain's CDR3 is CASSLKGTVNTWELFF. Written as DNA, the CDR3 is TGTGCCAGCAGTTTAAAGGGAACCGTGAACACCTGGGAGCTGTTTTTT. This chain uses TRBV12-3 or TRBV12-4 with TRBJ2-2; D is undetermined. This CDR3 contains 16 residues.

The table lists this clonotype with a few counts. The rearrangement links TRBV5-1 to TRBJ2-7; possible D gene TRBD1, 6 bases. Germline CDR1 is SGHRS and CDR2 is YFSETQ. This CDR3 spans 18 amino acids. Trimming removed 0 bases at V and 0 bases at J, with 19 bases between. This CDR3 is CASSLGPKTGLSSYEQYF. The CDR3 nucleotides are TGCGCCAGCAGCTTGGGGCCAAAAACAGGGCTAAGCTCCTACGAGCAGTACTTC.

Details on this clonotype: A clone one base away is much larger, so this may be a read error. In DNA form, the CDR3 reads TGTGCCATCTTGGACCGGCGCGGGACACGGGAGCAGTACTTC. Encoded protein: CAILDRRGTREQYF. The gene calls are TRBV10-3 and TRBJ2-7; D is tentatively TRBD1 or TRBD2 (6 bases each). The CDR3 loop spans 14 amino acids. Trimming removed 8 bases from V and 7 bases from J, with 21 bases in between. Germline V gene sequence: CDR1 ENHRY, CDR2 SYGVKD.

With respect to this clonotype: A much larger clone sits a single nucleotide away, making a read error possible. The chain recombines TRBV10-2 with TRBJ2-3, with a possible D match to TRBD2 (5 bases). This CDR3 has 15 residues. Deletions cut 5 bases from V and 5 bases from J, with 17 bases between. Germline CDR1 is WSHSY and CDR2 is SAAADI. CDR3 DNA: TGCGCCAGCAGTTCACGGAGTAGTGAGGGAGATACGCAGTATTTT. Residues: CASSSRSSEGDTQYF.

The rearrangement uses TRBV6-2 or TRBV6-3 and TRBJ1-1; TRBD1 matches 7 bases. The CDR3 contains 14 residues. Germline CDR1 and CDR2: MNHEY and SVGEGT. Trimming at V came to 7 bases and at J to 7 bases, leaving 12 bases not matched to a gene. The CDR3 DNA reads TGTGCCAGCACCACGGGACAGCCACGAAATGAAGCTTTCTTT. Protein sequence: CASTTGQPRNEAFF.

This clonotype was found once. At one of its ends the junction is not consistent with the germline gene, which may arise from a read error. This chain links TRBV6-6 with TRBJ2-7, with 10 bases identical to TRBD1. The CDR3 is made up of 15 amino acids. CDR1 is MNHNY, CDR2 SVGAGI, per germline (reference sequence). The CDR3 protein is CASSYSRDRGHERYF. The DNA for the CDR3 is TGTGCCAGCAGTTACTCTCGGGACAGGGGTCACGAGCGGTACTTC.